These 6 T cell receptor beta chains were all obtained from the same sample, sequenced in a study of T-cell memory formation after mild COVID-19. TCRdb independently ran MiXCR on the 5' RACE reads; one entry per CDR3 protein. The sample includes about 110,000 distinct CDR3 sequences, roughly a sixth of them seen just once. Sample: PBMCs or a T cell subset sorted from them (not recorded which). All receptors derive from a man younger than 35 who had mild COVID-19 (a few samples of this study predate the infection). Cell type and time point are not known.

The rearrangement joins TRBV3-1 to TRBJ2-3; 9 bases fit TRBD2. V shed 5 bases, J shed 5 bases, and the junction held 8 bases outside the gene matches. Germline V gene lookup returns CDR1 LGHDT and CDR2 YNNKEL (reference sequence). This CDR3 has 15 amino acids. The CDR3 sequence: CASSFWRGGVDTQYF. The CDR3 DNA is TGTGCCAGCAGCTTCTGGCGGGGGGGTGTAGATACGCAGTATTTT.

This clonotype was seen a handful of times. J is TRBJ1-2 and V is TRBV6-5, with a tentative D call TRBD1 (6 bases). V was pared by 2 bases and J by 5 bases, with 6 bases between. CDR3 size: 12 residues. Germline assignment: CDR1 MNHEY and CDR2 SVGAGI. The CDR3 nucleotides are TGTGCCAGCAGTTACGGACAGTATGGCTACACCTTC. Translated: CASSYGQYGYTF.

This clonotype was recorded a few times. The chain recombines TRBV7-6 with TRBJ2-1; 11 nucleotides agree with TRBD2. Germline loops: CDR1 SGHVS, CDR2 FNYEAQ. The CDR3 runs 18 residues. Trimming took 2 bases from V and 2 from J; bases not matched to a gene: 8. CDR3 amino acids: CASSLRGASGGTYNEQFF. Written as DNA, the CDR3 is TGTGCCAGCAGCTTAAGGGGAGCTAGCGGGGGGACCTACAATGAGCAGTTCTTC.

This chain links TRBV7-9 with TRBJ1-3, with a possible D match to TRBD1 (6 bases). V lost 6 bases, J lost 0 bases, and 12 bases lay in between. This CDR3 comprises 15 residues. Germline CDR1 is SEHNR and CDR2 is FQNEAQ (reference sequence). The CDR3 DNA is TGTGCCAGCAGTTCACAGGGCGGCTCTGGAAACACCATATATTTT. Its translation: CASSSQGGSGNTIYF.

A few counts support this clonotype. The rearrangement uses TRBV28 and TRBJ1-5; no reliable D call. The CDR3 spans 12 residues. Trimming shortened V by 6 bases and J by 0 bases, and 3 bases separated the two germline ends. CDR1 and CDR2 from the germline V gene are MDHEN and SYDVKM. The CDR3 DNA reads as TGTGCCAGCAGCCATAGCAATCAGCCCCAGCATTTT. Translating it yields CASSHSNQPQHF.

Ten or more counts support this clonotype. The V gene is TRBV4-1, the J gene TRBJ2-3, with 9 bases lining up with TRBD2. The CDR3 is 17 residues long. CDR1 and CDR2 (germline): MGHRA, YSYEKL. V gave up 0 bases and J gave up 5 bases; unmatched junction bases: 9. This CDR3 reads CASSQDLAGGPKDTQYF. The CDR3 region has the DNA TGCGCCAGCAGCCAAGATTTGGCGGGGGGGCCTAAAGATACGCAGTATTTT.